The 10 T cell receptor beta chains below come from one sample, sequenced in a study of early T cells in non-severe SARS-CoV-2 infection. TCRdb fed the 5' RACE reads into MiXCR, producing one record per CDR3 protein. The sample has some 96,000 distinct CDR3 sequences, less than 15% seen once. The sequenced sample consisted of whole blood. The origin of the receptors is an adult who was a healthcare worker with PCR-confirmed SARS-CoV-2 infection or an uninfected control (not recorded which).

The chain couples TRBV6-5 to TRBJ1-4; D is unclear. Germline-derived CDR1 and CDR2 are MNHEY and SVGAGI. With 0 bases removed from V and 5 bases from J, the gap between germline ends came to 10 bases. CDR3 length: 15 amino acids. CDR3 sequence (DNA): TGTGCCAGCAGTTACTCTGGACGTCGGAATGAAAAACTGTTTTTT. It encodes CASSYSGRRNEKLFF.

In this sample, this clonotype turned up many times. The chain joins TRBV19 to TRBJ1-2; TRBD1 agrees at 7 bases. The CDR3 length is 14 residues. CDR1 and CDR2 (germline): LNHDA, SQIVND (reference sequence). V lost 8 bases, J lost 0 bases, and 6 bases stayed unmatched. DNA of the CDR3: TGTGCCAGTTCCGACAGGGTCACTAACTATGGCTACACCTTC. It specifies CASSDRVTNYGYTF. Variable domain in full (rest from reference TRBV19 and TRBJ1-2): DGGITQSPKYLFRKEGQNVTLSCEQNLNHDAMYWYRQDPGQGLRLIYYSQIVNDFQKGDIAEGYSVSREKKESFPLTVTSAQKNPTAFYLCASSDRVTNYGYTFGSGTRLTVV.

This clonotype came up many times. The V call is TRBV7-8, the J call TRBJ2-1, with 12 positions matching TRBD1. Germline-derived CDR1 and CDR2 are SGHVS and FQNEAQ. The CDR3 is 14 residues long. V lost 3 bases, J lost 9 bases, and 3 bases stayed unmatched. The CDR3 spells CASSFGTGGFEQFF. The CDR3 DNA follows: TGTGCCAGCAGCTTTGGGACAGGGGGCTTTGAGCAGTTCTTC.

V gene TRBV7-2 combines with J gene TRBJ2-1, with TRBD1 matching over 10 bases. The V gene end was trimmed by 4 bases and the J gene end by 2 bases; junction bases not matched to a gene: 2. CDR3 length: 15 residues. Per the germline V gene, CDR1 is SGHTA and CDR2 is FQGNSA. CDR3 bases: TGTGCCAGCAGCTCCGGGACAGGGGCCTACAATGAGCAGTTCTTC. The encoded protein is CASSSGTGAYNEQFF.

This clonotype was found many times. CDR3 region: CASSRSRTANTGELFF. The CDR3 DNA reads as TGTGCCAGCAGCAGAAGCAGGACAGCGAACACCGGGGAGCTGTTTTTT. The chain has TRBV13 and TRBJ2-2; the D gene is possibly TRBD1 (6 bases). Germline V gene sequence: CDR1 PRHDT, CDR2 FYEKMQ (reference sequence). The CDR3 loop spans 16 amino acids. V dropped 5 bases and J dropped 0 bases, with 13 bases sitting between them. The full variable domain, with the rest looked up from reference TRBV13 and TRBJ2-2, is AAGVIQSPRHLIKEKRETATLKCYPIPRHDTVYWYQQGPGQDPQFLISFYEKMQSDKGSIPDRFSAQQFSDYHSELNMSSLELGDSALYFCASSRSRTANTGELFFGEGSRLTVL.

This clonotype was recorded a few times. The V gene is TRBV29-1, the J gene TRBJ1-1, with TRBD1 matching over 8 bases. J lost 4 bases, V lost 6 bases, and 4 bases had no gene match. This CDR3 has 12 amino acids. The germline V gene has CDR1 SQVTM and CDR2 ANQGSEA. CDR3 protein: CSVEQGGTEAFF. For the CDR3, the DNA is TGCAGCGTAGAACAGGGGGGCACTGAAGCTTTCTTT.

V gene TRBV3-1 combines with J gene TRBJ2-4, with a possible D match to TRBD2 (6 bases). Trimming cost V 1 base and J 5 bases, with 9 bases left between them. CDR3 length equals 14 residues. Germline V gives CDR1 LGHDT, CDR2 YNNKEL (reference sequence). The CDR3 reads CASSQGGTENIQYF. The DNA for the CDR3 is TGTGCCAGCAGCCAAGGCGGGACCGAAAACATTCAGTACTTC.

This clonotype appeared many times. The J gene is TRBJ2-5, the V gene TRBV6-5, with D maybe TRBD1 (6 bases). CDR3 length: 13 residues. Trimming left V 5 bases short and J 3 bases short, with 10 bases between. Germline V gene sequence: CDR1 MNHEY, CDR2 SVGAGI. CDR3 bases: TGTGCCAGCAGTAGGACAGTCAAAGAGACCCAGTACTTC. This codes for CASSRTVKETQYF.

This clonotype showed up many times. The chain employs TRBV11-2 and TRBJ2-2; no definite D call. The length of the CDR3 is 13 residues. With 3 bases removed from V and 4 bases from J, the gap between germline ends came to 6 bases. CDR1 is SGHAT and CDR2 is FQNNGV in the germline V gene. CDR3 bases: TGTGCCAGCAGCTTTGAGCTCACCGGGGAGCTGTTTTTT. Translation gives CASSFELTGELFF.

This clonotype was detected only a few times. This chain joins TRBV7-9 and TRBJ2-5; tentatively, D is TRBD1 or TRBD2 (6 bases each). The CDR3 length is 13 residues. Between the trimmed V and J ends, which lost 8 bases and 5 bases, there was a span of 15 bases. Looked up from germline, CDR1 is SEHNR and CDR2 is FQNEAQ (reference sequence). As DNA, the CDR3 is TGTGCCAGCCGTAGGGGGGTCGGGGAGACCCAGTACTTC. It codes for CASRRGVGETQYF.